This is a list of T cell receptor beta chains from one sample in a study of CD8+CD57+ T cells in acquired aplastic anemia. One entry per CDR3 protein, called by TCRdb with MiXCR from the reads. The repertoire holds 250,000 to 300,000 distinct CDR3 sequences, around three fifths seen once, with around 8% in the top ten. Input material: sorted CD4+, CD8+, or CD8+CD57+ T cells (not recorded which) from PBMCs. The receptor source for this set is a human donor with severe aplastic anemia or a healthy control (not recorded which). Both conserved end residues are trimmed from each CDR3.

V gene	CDR3 length	J gene	CDR3 protein
TRBV6-6	16	TRBJ2-2	ASTRRPSGGGKAGELF
TRBV12-3/TRBV12-4	13	TRBJ2-1	ASSLGGGRWSEQF
TRBV19	11	TRBJ1-3	ASSEGIGNTIY
TRBV6-5	10	TRBJ2-1	ASSSAVNEQF
TRBV7-9	11	TRBJ2-3	ASSDRLADTQY
TRBV5-1	13	TRBJ2-6	ASSNRGSGANVLT
TRBV19	13	TRBJ1-1	ASSIAGIKNTEAF
TRBV19	14	TRBJ2-7	ASSASGGLVYYEQY
TRBV20-1	14	TRBJ2-1	SASPGQGPSYNEQF
TRBV29-1	9	TRBJ2-1	SVDYPNEQF
TRBV6-5	11	TRBJ2-7	ARPRPQKPILY
TRBV19	10	TRBJ2-3	ASSFRGDTQY
TRBV11-2	13	TRBJ2-1	ASSFRASGGPEQF
TRBV19	13	TRBJ2-7	ASSDARQGGYEQY
TRBV13	10	TRBJ1-1	ASSPGRLEAF
TRBV5-1	14	TRBJ2-5	ASSLFSGGASETQY
TRBV19	14	TRBJ1-5	ASRSRDRGFNQPQH
TRBV5-6	14	TRBJ2-2	ASRENPGPNTGELF
TRBV19	13	TRBJ2-3	ASSIASGGLSTQY
TRBV29-1	7	TRBJ2-1	SLGGQRF
TRBV6-5	11	TRBJ1-2	ASSYGGFYGYT
TRBV7-3	11	TRBJ2-7	ASSLLAGDEQY
TRBV27	11	TRBJ1-2	ASSSRGQGGYT
TRBV18	12	TRBJ2-5	ASSPPSYQETQY
TRBV19	13	TRBJ2-3	ASTYSGGASDTQY
TRBV29-1	10	TRBJ1-3	SVAKSGNTIY
TRBV13	9	TRBJ2-7	ASSLGPSLY
TRBV9	14	TRBJ2-5	ASSVDLRGIQETQY
TRBV20-1	9	TRBJ2-7	SARAGYEQY
TRBV19	13	TRBJ1-6	ASSIRPGANSPLH
TRBV20-1	15	TRBJ2-5	SARDAGLADKRATQY
TRBV7-8	14	NA	ASSLSGGKNTGELF
TRBV7-2	13	TRBJ2-5	ASSSLAPAQETQY
TRBV2	15	TRBJ2-5	ASSEGGQVWAKETQY
TRBV24-1	12	TRBJ2-2	ATSVGARTGELF
TRBV7-6	11	TRBJ2-2	ASSLVTGGELF
TRBV4-1	10	TRBJ2-3	ASSPNSDTQY
TRBV11-2	13	TRBJ1-2	ASSQQGGGTYGYT
TRBV12-3/TRBV12-4	14	TRBJ1-3	ASSWPQGPSGNTIY
TRBV2	15	TRBJ1-6	ASSATESLSYNSPLH
TRBV24-1	13	TRBJ2-2	ATSDSTGPTGELF
TRBV6-5	11	TRBJ2-7	ASRRGSGSEQY
TRBV7-2	10	TRBJ1-4	ASSPRGEKLF
TRBV20-1	10	TRBJ2-1	SANRGRNEQF
TRBV7-7	13	TRBJ2-2	ASSGTGFLSGELF
TRBV20-1	12	TRBJ1-3	SARDPGAGNTIY
TRBV11-2	13	TRBJ2-1	ASSLQGARVLEQF
TRBV6-1	12	TRBJ1-6	ATNGATYNSPLH
TRBV29-1	11	TRBJ2-1	SAFAGARGEQF
TRBV29-1	12	TRBJ2-7	ASSLAGLRYEQY
TRBV7-9	12	TRBJ2-3	ASRKTGSTDTQY